A selection of T cell receptor beta chains follows, all from one sample in a study of technical replicates of blood from several donors. TCRdb keeps only in-frame clones here, not all; method: immunoSEQ multiplex PCR. The table has about 88,000 clones, less than 95% seen once. Sequencing was done on a sample of T cells isolated from PBMCs. These receptors originate from a human donor in good health. Each CDR3 is given with its conserved first and last residue. The order of the fields is D gene, J gene, V gene, CDR3 DNA, CDR3 protein. The D gene is left open where the match is weak.

- | TRBJ1-5 | TRBV10-2 | TGCGCCAGCAGGCCGGACACCCTCAGGCAGCCCCAGCATTTT | CASRPDTLRQPQHF
- | TRBJ1-2 | TRBV30 | TGTGCCTGGGAAGTAAGAGGGTTGGGCTATGGCTACACCTTC | CAWEVRGLGYGYTF
TRBD1 | TRBJ1-2 | TRBV7-9 | TGTGCCAGCAGCTCGGGACAGTTCTATGGCTACACCTTC | CASSSGQFYGYTF
TRBD1 | TRBJ1-2 | TRBV5-6 | TGTGCCAGCAGCTCCTCAGGGGGACTTACCTTC | CASSSSGGLTF
- | TRBJ2-5 | TRBV5-4 | TGTGCCAGCAGCGTCTTATCGGACCAAGAGACCCAGTACTTC | CASSVLSDQETQYF
- | TRBJ2-7 | TRBV28 | TGTGCCAGCAGTTTGGGATCGGGAGCGGAGCAGTACTTC | CASSLGSGAEQYF
- | TRBJ2-7 | TRBV20-1 | TGCAGTGCTAGAAGAGGCTACGAGCAGTACTTC | CSARRGYEQYF
- | TRBJ2-1 | TRBV9 | TGTGCCAGCAGGGGCGGGACGGGATCCTACAATGAGCAGTTCTTC | CASRGGTGSYNEQFF
- | TRBJ2-5 | TRBV27 | TGTGCCAGCAGTTTATTAATCGGTGGAGCGGTTCAAGAGACCCAGTACTTC | CASSLLIGGAVQETQYF
TRBD1 | TRBJ1-1 | TRBV2 | TGTGCCAGCAGGGTGACAGGGGGCGGGGAAGCTTTCTTT | CASRVTGGGEAFF
TRBD1 | TRBJ2-1 | TRBV4-1 | TGCGCCAGCAGAGGCAGCGACAGGGGATACAATGAGCAGTTCTTC | CASRGSDRGYNEQFF